The subject of this entry is one T cell receptor (beta chain). The CDR3 sequence is 13 residues long. The V end was cut by 7 bases, the J end by 0 bases, with 8 bases between. Germline-derived CDR1 and CDR2 are ENHRY and SYGVKD. The repertoire was sequenced with immunoSEQ multiplex PCR; TCRdb's copy has only in-frame clones and lacks some. The table shows about 490,000 clones, with more than 65% occurring only once. The data stem from a study of shared clonotypes between healthy human individuals. The origin of this receptor is a woman aged 35 to 49 in good health. Some clones in this sample may be carry-over from other donors' samples. The sample taken for sequencing was PBMCs. V is TRBV10-3 and J is TRBJ2-3; D perhaps matches TRBD1 (6 bases). CDR3 loop: CAITGQSTDTQYF. CDR3 nucleotides: TGTGCCATCACCGGACAGAGCACAGATACGCAGTATTTT.